A selection of T cell receptor beta chains follows, all from one sample in a study of a mutant IDH1 vaccine in newly diagnosed glioma. No cognate antigen is known for these TCRs. Repertoires were generated with immunoSEQ multiplex PCR, while TCRdb's copy carries only in-frame clones and drops some. Found here are tens of thousands of clones, around 78% of them singletons; the top ten hold more than 20%. The specimen comprised PBMCs, sampled from a glioma patient whose treatment included an IDH1 peptide vaccine. These receptors were taken from a young man with glioma. Each CDR3 is given with its conserved first and last residue. The D gene is left open where the match is weak.

v_call	j_call	d_call	cdr3_aa
TRBV11-2	TRBJ2-7	NA	CASSPQGGITYEQYF
TRBV9	TRBJ1-1	NA	CASSVGDEAFF
TRBV30	TRBJ2-3	TRBD2	CAWSVLRGLAGRDTQYF
TRBV6-6	TRBJ2-1	TRBD2	CASSGRTSGGNEQFF
TRBV9	TRBJ2-7	NA	CASSVGGDLTGYEQYF
TRBV5-4	NA	NA	CASSPGRRSSYEQYF
TRBV19	TRBJ1-2	TRBD1	CASSIPGGSGGYTF
TRBV2	TRBJ1-3	NA	CASSVGVEADTIYF
TRBV5-1	TRBJ2-1	NA	CASSFDREQFF
TRBV15	TRBJ1-5	NA	CATSSFEGVVNQPQHF
TRBV30	TRBJ1-5	NA	CAWSGGGLDQPQHF
TRBV15	TRBJ2-6	NA	CATADVSGANVLTF
TRBV5-6	TRBJ2-7	NA	CASSWPGRREQYF
TRBV29-1	TRBJ1-1	NA	CSALSRGTEAFF
TRBV10-3	TRBJ2-1	TRBD2	CAISEGIAGIYNEQFF
TRBV10-3	TRBJ2-1	TRBD1	CATTGTEGDEQFF
TRBV29-1	TRBJ1-3	NA	CSVEERALGSGNTIYF
TRBV18	TRBJ1-1	TRBD1	CASSLGTGSNTEAFF
TRBV7-2	TRBJ2-7	TRBD2	CASGSGVSYEQYF
TRBV27	TRBJ1-5	NA	CASSLSPGNQPQHF
TRBV7-2	TRBJ1-6	TRBD1	CASSSRTGDNSPLHF
TRBV10-2	TRBJ1-3	NA	CASSDTDPGNTIYF
TRBV5-1	TRBJ1-1	TRBD1	CASSLKQGAFNTEAFF
TRBV28	TRBJ1-5	NA	CASRRSGGNQPQHF
TRBV4-2	TRBJ1-2	NA	CASSQIGAGRSGYTF
TRBV5-6	TRBJ1-5	TRBD1	CASSVTGDSNQPQHF
TRBV2	TRBJ2-2	NA	CASMVANTGELFF
TRBV15	TRBJ2-7	TRBD2	CATSNGRRNEQYF
TRBV9	TRBJ1-2	NA	CASSVVGEAYRGYTF
TRBV9	TRBJ2-3	TRBD1	CASSTGQGSDTQYF
TRBV29-1	TRBJ1-4	NA	CSVGSGFNEKLFF
TRBV30	TRBJ1-2	NA	CAWTDLGGYTF
TRBV5-6	TRBJ2-7	TRBD1	CASRVRMGQAVYEQYF
TRBV29-1	TRBJ1-1	NA	CSVDTREYGAFF
TRBV5-6	TRBJ2-3	NA	CASSLEGEWDTQYF
TRBV11-2	TRBJ2-7	TRBD2	CASSPTSGSYEQYF
TRBV30	TRBJ2-2	NA	CAWNKGDTGELFF
TRBV18	TRBJ2-7	TRBD2	CASSPTGTSGSRPDEQYF
TRBV14	TRBJ2-3	TRBD2	CASSHFPGLAGVGTDTQYF
TRBV7-9	TRBJ2-7	NA	CASSLEAADGAHF
TRBV27	TRBJ1-2	NA	CASSTMPGTSVSF
TRBV5-1	TRBJ2-4	NA	CASSLVAGPAKNIQYF
TRBV27	TRBJ2-3	NA	CASSWGSVGDTQYF
TRBV4-1	TRBJ1-1	NA	CASSQLHLAGGEAFF
TRBV10-1	TRBJ1-3	NA	CASDTSSGNTIYF
TRBV7-9	TRBJ1-1	NA	CASSLPDLMNTEAFF
TRBV2	TRBJ1-2	TRBD1	CASSFFLQGSDGYTF
TRBV19	TRBJ1-2	NA	CASSEGQDANYGYTF
TRBV6-6	TRBJ2-3	NA	CASSRDKLYTDTQYF
TRBV30	TRBJ2-5	TRBD2	CAWSEGLAGTETQYF